Below are 27 T cell receptor beta chains sequenced from a single sample in a study of blood T cell repertoires in COVID-19. The repertoire was sequenced with immunoSEQ multiplex PCR; TCRdb's copy has only in-frame clones and lacks some. The sample includes roughly 110,000 clones, roughly four fifths of them seen just once. Sequencing was carried out using peripheral blood. The source is a woman aged 55 to 70 with acute or convalescent COVID-19.

This clone turned up a few times. The chain is built from TRBV3-1 (or the pseudogene TRBV3-2) and TRBJ1-5, with D unresolved. The ends were cut back, 1 base at V and 3 bases at J, with 16 bases in the middle. The CDR3 length is 17 residues. The germline V gene encodes CDR1 LGHDT and CDR2 YNNKEL (reference sequence). Written as DNA, the CDR3 is TGTGCCAGCAGCCAAGCTCGTGGAGACCTCCACAATCAGCCCCAGCATTTT. Protein product: CASSQARGDLHNQPQHF.

This sequence joins TRBV6-6 and TRBJ2-1, with TRBD2 matching 8 bases. V was pared by 5 bases and J by 5 bases, with 14 bases of the junction left unmatched. Germline-derived CDR1 and CDR2 are MNHNY and SVGAGI (reference sequence). The CDR3 is 17 amino acids. The DNA of the CDR3 is TGTGCCAGCAGTCGACCACTCTTAGCGGGACTCAACAATGAGCAGTTCTTC. Protein product: CASSRPLLAGLNNEQFF.

This chain uses TRBV7-2 with TRBJ2-3; no reliable D call. The V gene lost 4 bases and the J gene lost 5 bases, with 10 bases spanning the gap. There are 13 residues in the CDR3. The germline gives CDR1 SGHTA, CDR2 FQGNSA. CDR3 coding DNA: TGTGCCAGCAGCTCTCCCCCGAGAGATACGCAGTATTTT. Its protein product is CASSSPPRDTQYF. Combining the CDR3 with reference TRBV7-2 and TRBJ2-3 gives the whole variable domain GAGVSQSPSNKVTEKGKDVELRCDPISGHTALYWYRQSLGQGLEFLIYFQGNSAPDKSGLPSDRFSAERTGGSVSTLTIQRTQQEDSAVYLCASSSPPRDTQYFGPGTRLTVL.

The chain has TRBV5-1 and TRBJ1-1, with D hard to call. CDR3 length equals 14 residues. Germline-derived CDR1 and CDR2 are SGHRS and YFSETQ. The V end was cut by 0 bases, the J end by 5 bases, with 11 bases between. The DNA of the CDR3 is TGCGCCAGCAGCTTGGGAGGTTTTCTTACTGAAGCTTTCTTT. Translation gives CASSLGGFLTEAFF.

V gene TRBV25-1 combines with J gene TRBJ2-7; TRBD1 matches 11 bases. This CDR3 spans 15 amino acids. Germline V lookup: CDR1 MGHDK, CDR2 SYGVNS. With 9 bases clipped from V and 7 bases from J, the junction kept 14 bases outside the gene matches. The CDR3 DNA is TGTGCCAGGGCTTACAACGGGACAGGGGGTTCGGAGCAGTACTTC. This gives the protein CARAYNGTGGSEQYF.

The count of this clone is one. V and J are TRBV4-2 and TRBJ2-1, with 8 nucleotides matching TRBD2. Germline V CDR1 and CDR2: LGHNA, YNFKEQ. Trimming removed 5 bases from V and 5 bases from J; junction bases left unmatched: 11. The CDR3 consists of 16 residues. The CDR3 protein is CASSFLAGTANNEQFF. The DNA of the CDR3 is TGTGCCAGCAGCTTCTTAGCGGGAACGGCCAACAATGAGCAGTTCTTC.

The chain uses TRBV7-7 and TRBJ2-5; D uncertain. Trimming left V 1 base short and J 2 bases short, with 8 bases between. This CDR3 has 14 residues. The V gene's germline CDR1 is SSHAT and CDR2 FNYEAQ (reference sequence). Here the CDR3 DNA reads TGTGCCAGCAGCTTAGGGCAGTTACAAGAGACCCAGTACTTC. The encoded protein is CASSLGQLQETQYF. Looking up the rest from reference TRBV7-7 and TRBJ2-5 gives the full variable domain: GAGVSQSPRYKVTKRGQDVTLRCDPISSHATLYWYQQALGQGPEFLTYFNYEAQPDKSGLPSDRFSAERPEGSISTLTIQRTEQRDSAMYRCASSLGQLQETQYFGPGTRLLVL.

The gene calls are TRBV5-1 and TRBJ1-1; D possibly corresponds to TRBD1 (6 bases). The CDR3 is made up of 16 amino acids. V was cut by 4 bases and J by 0 bases, with 16 bases left in between. The germline V gene has CDR1 SGHRS and CDR2 YFSETQ. The CDR3 DNA follows: TGCGCCAGCAGCCTGCGACCGGACAGAATGAACACTGAAGCTTTCTTT. This encodes CASSLRPDRMNTEAFF.

This rearrangement joins TRBV5-1 to TRBJ2-5; 8 nucleotides match TRBD2. The CDR3 runs 16 residues. The junction had 8 bases not matched to a gene; V was cut back by 0 bases and J by 4 bases. Germline-derived CDR1 and CDR2 are SGHRS and YFSETQ. In DNA form, the CDR3 reads TGCGCCAGCAGCTTGGTGGGGACTAGGGGTGGAGAGACCCAGTACTTC. It yields the protein CASSLVGTRGGETQYF.

The rearrangement joins TRBV7-9 to TRBJ2-1; TRBD2 agrees at 9 bases. Germline V lookup: CDR1 SEHNR, CDR2 FQNEAQ (reference sequence). The CDR3 covers 17 residues. The V segment lost 4 bases and the J segment 5 bases; nucleotides outside the gene matches: 12. CDR3 region: CASSYRPSGNLNNEQFF. The CDR3 DNA reads as TGTGCCAGCAGCTATCGACCTAGCGGGAACTTAAACAATGAGCAGTTCTTC.

The rearrangement links TRBV7-9 to TRBJ1-2; possibly TRBD1 for D (5 bases). Germline V CDR1 and CDR2: SEHNR, FQNEAQ (reference sequence). V lost 5 bases to trimming and J lost 4 bases, with 11 bases between them. This CDR3 region has 13 residues. CDR3 loop: CASSRDSFYGYTF. CDR3 sequence (DNA): TGTGCCAGCAGCCGCGACAGCTTCTATGGCTACACCTTC.

The chain recombines TRBV5-1 with TRBJ1-2, with 7 bases lining up with TRBD1. Germline-derived CDR1 and CDR2 are SGHRS and YFSETQ. The CDR3 covers 16 residues. The trim removed 4 bases at V and 3 bases at J, leaving 12 bases unmatched. In DNA form, the CDR3 reads TGCGCCAGCAGCCTCGGACAGGCCAGCGTGGACTATGGCTACACCTTC. As protein: CASSLGQASVDYGYTF.

V gene TRBV3-1 (or the pseudogene TRBV3-2) combines with J gene TRBJ2-1; D gene uncertain. Between the trimmed V and J ends, which lost 0 bases and 8 bases, there was a span of 8 bases. Germline CDR1 is LGHDT and CDR2 is YNNKEL (reference sequence). There are 13 residues in the CDR3. The CDR3 coding sequence is TGTGCCAGCAGCCAAGACCGCCGCGATGAGCAGTTCTTC. Translation gives CASSQDRRDEQFF.

This rearrangement joins TRBV5-1 to TRBJ2-3; 10 nucleotides line up with TRBD2. The ends lost 0 bases at V and 0 bases at J; junction bases unmatched: 10. Germline V CDR1 and CDR2: SGHRS, YFSETQ. The CDR3 runs 19 residues. CDR3 DNA sequence: TGCGCCAGCAGCTTGGTGGGGACTAGCGCCTACTTTAGCACAGATACGCAGTATTTT. This encodes CASSLVGTSAYFSTDTQYF.

The chain couples TRBV5-1 to TRBJ2-2; D is perhaps TRBD1 (5 bases). The CDR3 runs 13 residues. V lost 2 bases to trimming and J lost 4 bases, with 6 bases between them. From germline, CDR1 is SGHRS and CDR2 YFSETQ. The CDR3 loop reads CASSFDSTGELFF. The CDR3 bases are TGCGCCAGCAGCTTCGACAGCACCGGGGAGCTGTTTTTT.

The rearrangement joins TRBV7-6 to TRBJ2-5, with 7 bases fitting TRBD1. Per the germline V gene, CDR1 is SGHVS and CDR2 is FNYEAQ. The V gene end was trimmed by 3 bases and the J gene end by 4 bases; junction bases not matched to a gene: 11. The length of the CDR3 is 16 residues. CDR3 in amino acids: CASSLTAGGGGETQYF. The CDR3 DNA reads as TGTGCCAGCAGCTTGACAGCAGGGGGTGGAGGAGAGACCCAGTACTTC.

The V call is TRBV3-1 (or the pseudogene TRBV3-2), the J call TRBJ2-2; tentatively, D is TRBD2 (5 bases). Trimming removed 3 bases from V and 2 bases from J, with 7 bases in between. Germline V gene lookup returns CDR1 LGHDT and CDR2 YNNKEL (reference sequence). This CDR3 spans 14 amino acids. The CDR3: CASSQGSNTGELFF. The CDR3 DNA reads as TGTGCCAGCAGCCAGGGGAGCAACACCGGGGAGCTGTTTTTT.

The rearrangement links TRBV7-3 to TRBJ2-2, with 9 nucleotides matching TRBD2. The CDR3 is 16 residues long. V shed 4 bases and J 4 bases; nucleotides not matched to a gene: 7. Germline V lookup: CDR1 SGHTA, CDR2 FQGTGA. CDR3 DNA: TGTGCCAGCAGCTCCGATGGCGGGAGGGCCACCGGGGAGCTGTTTTTT. It yields the protein CASSSDGGRATGELFF.

The chain carries TRBV27 and TRBJ2-5; D may be TRBD1 (6 bases). Germline loops: CDR1 MNHEY, CDR2 SMNVEV (reference sequence). The CDR3 extends over 14 amino acids. The V end was cut by 5 bases, the J end by 3 bases, with 13 bases between. CDR3 nucleotides: TGTGCCAGCAGTCCCGGACAGAGGGAAGAGACCCAGTACTTC. It is translated as CASSPGQREETQYF.

The chain combines TRBV27 with TRBJ2-7; the D gene is possibly TRBD1 (6 bases). The CDR3 runs to 15 residues. Germline CDR1 MNHEY, CDR2 SMNVEV (reference sequence). V lost 6 bases to trimming and J lost 2 bases, with 17 bases between them. The CDR3 DNA sequence: TGTGCCAGCAGCACTCCGACAGGTTACCCCTACGAGCAGTACTTC. Its translation: CASSTPTGYPYEQYF.

The rearrangement links TRBV5-1 to TRBJ2-5; TRBD2 matches 8 bases. There are 16 residues in the CDR3. Losses at the gene ends were 3 bases for V and 4 bases for J; bases not matched to a gene: 11. Germline lookup yields CDR1 SGHRS and CDR2 YFSETQ. The CDR3 DNA reads TGCGCCAGCAGCTCGCTACTACTAGCGGCCCCAGAGACCCAGTACTTC. Translating gives CASSSLLLAAPETQYF.

The chain recombines TRBV19 with TRBJ2-1, with a weak D call TRBD2 (7 bases). With 5 bases removed from V and 4 bases from J, the gap between germline ends came to 12 bases. The germline V gene encodes CDR1 LNHDA and CDR2 SQIVND (reference sequence). The CDR3 consists of 14 residues. In nucleotides, the CDR3 is TGTGCCAGTAGTGGGGGGGGCAGATACAATGAGCAGTTCTTC. Translated: CASSGGGRYNEQFF. The full variable domain, completed using reference TRBV19 and TRBJ2-1, is DGGITQSPKYLFRKEGQNVTLSCEQNLNHDAMYWYRQDPGQGLRLIYYSQIVNDFQKGDIAEGYSVSREKKESFPLTVTSAQKNPTAFYLCASSGGGRYNEQFFGPGTRLTVL.

The rearrangement joins TRBV5-1 to TRBJ1-3, with D possibly TRBD1 on 5 matching bases. Germline V gives CDR1 SGHRS, CDR2 YFSETQ. Trimming removed 3 bases from V and 0 bases from J, with 10 bases in between. The CDR3 contains 15 residues. The CDR3 spells CASSSGSVSGNTIYF. CDR3 nucleotides: TGCGCCAGCAGCTCAGGGTCAGTCTCTGGAAACACCATATATTTT.

This chain joins TRBV6-5 and TRBJ1-1; 9 nucleotides agree with TRBD1. Germline CDR1 reads MNHEY; CDR2 reads SVGAGI. CDR3 length equals 11 residues. With V trimmed by 5 bases and J by 12 bases, 4 bases remained unmatched. The CDR3 coding sequence is TGTGCCAGCAGTAGACAGGGGGGGTCTTTCTTT. Protein: CASSRQGGSFF.

The genes are TRBV18 and TRBJ1-1; a possible D gene is TRBD1 (5 bases). The CDR3 spans 14 residues. V lost 6 bases to trimming and J lost 0 bases, with 11 bases between them. In germline, CDR1 is KGHSH, CDR2 LQKENI. The CDR3: CASSATVVNTEAFF. CDR3 coding DNA: TGTGCCAGCTCTGCGACAGTAGTGAACACTGAAGCTTTCTTT.

The chain recombines TRBV18 with TRBJ2-7; TRBD1 matches 7 bases. The length of the CDR3 is 14 residues. In germline, CDR1 is KGHSH, CDR2 LQKENI. Trimming took 4 bases from V and 6 from J; bases not matched to a gene: 9. As DNA, the CDR3 is TGTGCCAGCTCACAAAACCCAACAGGGGTCGAGCAGTACTTC. Its protein is CASSQNPTGVEQYF.

The V call is TRBV27, the J call TRBJ1-2; 10 positions agree with TRBD1. Unmatched junction bases numbered 2, after V lost 7 bases and J lost 3 bases. Germline values: CDR1 MNHEY, CDR2 SMNVEV (reference sequence). The CDR3 is made up of 13 amino acids. As DNA, the CDR3 is TGTGCCAGCAAGACAGGGGGCGACTATGGCTACACCTTC. It encodes CASKTGGDYGYTF.